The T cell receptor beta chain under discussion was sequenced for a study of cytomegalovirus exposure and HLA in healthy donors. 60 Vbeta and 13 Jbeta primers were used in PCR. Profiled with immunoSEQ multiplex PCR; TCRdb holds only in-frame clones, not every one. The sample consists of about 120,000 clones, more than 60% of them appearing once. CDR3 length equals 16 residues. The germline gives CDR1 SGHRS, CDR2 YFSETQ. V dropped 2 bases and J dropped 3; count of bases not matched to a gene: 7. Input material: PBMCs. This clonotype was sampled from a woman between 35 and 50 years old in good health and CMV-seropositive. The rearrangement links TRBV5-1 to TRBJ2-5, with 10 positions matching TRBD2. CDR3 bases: TGCGCCAGCAGCTTTCTAGCGGGAGTATCGGAAGAGACCCAGTACTTC. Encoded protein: CASSFLAGVSEETQYF.